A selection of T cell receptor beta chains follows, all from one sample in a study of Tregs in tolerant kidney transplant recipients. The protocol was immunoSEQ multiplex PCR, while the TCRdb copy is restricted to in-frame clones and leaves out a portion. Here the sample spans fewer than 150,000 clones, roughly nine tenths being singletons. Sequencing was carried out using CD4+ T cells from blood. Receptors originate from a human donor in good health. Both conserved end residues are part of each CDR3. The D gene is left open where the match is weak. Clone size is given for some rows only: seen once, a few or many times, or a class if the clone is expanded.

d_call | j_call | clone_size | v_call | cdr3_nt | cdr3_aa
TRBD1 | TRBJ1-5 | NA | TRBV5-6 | TGTGCCAGCAGCGCCCGGACAGGGGTTGGCAATCAGCCCCAGCATTTT | CASSARTGVGNQPQHF
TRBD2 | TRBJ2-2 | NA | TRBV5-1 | TGCGCCAGCAGCCCAGGGACTACCGCTTACACCGGGGAGCTGTTTTTT | CASSPGTTAYTGELFF
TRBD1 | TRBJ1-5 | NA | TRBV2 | TGTGCCAGCACCAGGTCGGGGCAGGGGGGTCAGCCCCAGCATTTT | CASTRSGQGGQPQHF
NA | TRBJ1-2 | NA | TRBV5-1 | TGCGCCAGCAGCTTGGCCCCGGGGCCCAACTATGGCTACACCTTC | CASSLAPGPNYGYTF
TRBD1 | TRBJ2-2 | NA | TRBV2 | TGTGCCAGCAGTCCGGGACAGGGCAACACCGGGGAGCTGTTTTTT | CASSPGQGNTGELFF
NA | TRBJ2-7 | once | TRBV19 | TGTGCCAGTAGTATCAAGGGAGGACAGGCCTACGAGCAGTACTTC | CASSIKGGQAYEQYF
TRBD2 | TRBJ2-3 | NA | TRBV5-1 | TGCGCCAGCAAGAGGAGCGGGGGGGTCACAGATACGCAGTATTTT | CASKRSGGVTDTQYF
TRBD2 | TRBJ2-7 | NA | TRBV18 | TGTGCCAGCTCACTAGCGGGAGTAAACGAGCAGTACTTC | CASSLAGVNEQYF
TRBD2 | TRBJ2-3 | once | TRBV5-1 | TGCGCCAGCAGCTTGGGTGGCGGGGGGGGCACAGATACGCAGTATTTT | CASSLGGGGGTDTQYF
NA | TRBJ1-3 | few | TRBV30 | TGTGCCTGGGGCAAGCACTCTGGAAACACCATATATTTT | CAWGKHSGNTIYF
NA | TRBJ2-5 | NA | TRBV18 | TGTGCCAGCTCACTCCCCCCCCGGGAGACCCAGTACTTC | CASSLPPRETQYF
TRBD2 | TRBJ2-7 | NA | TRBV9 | TGTGCCAGCAGCGCCGGGACTAGCGGGGGTGAGCAGTACTTC | CASSAGTSGGEQYF
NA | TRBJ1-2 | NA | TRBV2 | TGTGCCAGCAGAATCACGGACAGTAACTATGGCTACACCTTC | CASRITDSNYGYTF
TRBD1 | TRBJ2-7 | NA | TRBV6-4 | TGTGCCAGCAGATTCCCCTCCGGACAGGCCTACCTGTACGAGCAGTACTTC | CASRFPSGQAYLYEQYF
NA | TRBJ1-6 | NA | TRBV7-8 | TGTGCCACAAAGGACCGTTTCTATAATTCACCCCTCCACTTT | CATKDRFYNSPLHF
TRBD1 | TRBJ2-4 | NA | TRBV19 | TGTGCCAGTAAGGTTGGACAGGGAAAAAACATTCAGTACTTC | CASKVGQGKNIQYF
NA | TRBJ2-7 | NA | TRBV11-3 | TGTGCCAGCAGCTTAGCGACAGCCTACGAGCAGTACTTC | CASSLATAYEQYF
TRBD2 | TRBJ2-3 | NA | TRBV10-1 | TGCGCCAGCAGTAAAGGGACTAGCGAGTACACAGATACGCAGTATTTT | CASSKGTSEYTDTQYF
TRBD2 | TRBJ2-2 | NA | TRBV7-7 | TGTGCCAGCAGCTCCCCGGGACTAGCGGGAGGTCCTACCGGGGAGCTGTTTTTT | CASSSPGLAGGPTGELFF
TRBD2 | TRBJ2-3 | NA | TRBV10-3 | TGTGCCATCAGTGGGAGCGGGAGAGGGTCCGATACGCAGTATTTT | CAISGSGRGSDTQYF
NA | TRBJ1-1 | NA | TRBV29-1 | TGCAGCGTTTATGGACTTGCTGAAGCTTTCTTT | CSVYGLAEAFF
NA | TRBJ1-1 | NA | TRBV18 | TGTGCCAGCTCACCCCTTGGGGGCGGGGGAAGGAACACTGAAGCTTTCTTT | CASSPLGGGGRNTEAFF
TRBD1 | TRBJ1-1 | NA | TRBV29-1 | TGCAGCGTTAGGCCAGGGGGATCGAACACTGAAGCTTTCTTT | CSVRPGGSNTEAFF
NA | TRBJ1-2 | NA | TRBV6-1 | TGTGCCAGCAGTGAAGAACACCAAAGAAGAGGATATGGCTACACCTTC | CASSEEHQRRGYGYTF
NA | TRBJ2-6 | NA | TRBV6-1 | TGTGCCAGCAGTGAAATCTGGACAGCTTCACGAGTGACTTTC | CASSEIWTASRVTF
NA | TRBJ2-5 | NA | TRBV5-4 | TGTGCCAGCAGCTCCCCGGAGGAGGGGGGGCAGAAGACCCAGTACTTC | CASSSPEEGGQKTQYF
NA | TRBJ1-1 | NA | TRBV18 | TGTGCCAGCTCACCAAGACCCCACGGCCAAATGAACACTGAAGCTTTCTTT | CASSPRPHGQMNTEAFF
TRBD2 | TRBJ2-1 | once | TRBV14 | TGTGCCAGCAGCCCGGGACTAGCGGGGAACAATGAGCAGTTCTTC | CASSPGLAGNNEQFF
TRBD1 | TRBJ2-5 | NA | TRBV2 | TGTGCCAGCAAGAACAGGGGAGAGACCCAGTACTTC | CASKNRGETQYF
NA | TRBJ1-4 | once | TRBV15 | TGTGCCACCAGCAGAGGGGGGCCTGGGAAACTGTTTTTT | CATSRGGPGKLFF
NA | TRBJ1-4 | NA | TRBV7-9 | TGTGCCAGCAGCCCAGGGAGGGCTCATACTAATGAAAAACTGTTTTTT | CASSPGRAHTNEKLFF
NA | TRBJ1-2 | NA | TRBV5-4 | TGTGCCAGCAGCTTGTTCGGGGGGTCTGACTATGGCTACACCTTC | CASSLFGGSDYGYTF
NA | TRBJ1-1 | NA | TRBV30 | TGTGCCTGGAGGAGGGACACGAACACTGAAGCTTTCTTT | CAWRRDTNTEAFF
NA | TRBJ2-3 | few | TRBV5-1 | TGCGCCAGCAGCTCCCTTCAGTCGACAGATACGCAGTATTTT | CASSSLQSTDTQYF
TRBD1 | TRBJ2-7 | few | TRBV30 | TGTGCCTGGAGTGTAGGGACAGTATCCTACGAGCAGTACTTC | CAWSVGTVSYEQYF
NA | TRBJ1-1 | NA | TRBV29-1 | TGCAGCGTTGAAGGCAGAGTTGACACTGAAGCTTTCTTT | CSVEGRVDTEAFF
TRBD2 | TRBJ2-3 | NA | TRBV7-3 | TGTGCCAGCAGCTTAACTCGGAATAGCGGGGGGGCCTCAGATACGCAGTATTTT | CASSLTRNSGGASDTQYF
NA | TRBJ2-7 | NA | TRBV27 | TGTGCCAGCAGTCCGACGACAGCCGAACGTGGGACTTACTACGAGCAGTACTTC | CASSPTTAERGTYYEQYF
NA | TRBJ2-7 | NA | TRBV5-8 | TGTGCCAGCAGCTTGTTGGTGACAACCTACGAGCAGTACTTC | CASSLLVTTYEQYF
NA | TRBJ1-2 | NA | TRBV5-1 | TGCGCCAGCAGCTTGACCGGACAGCTTAACTATGGCTACACCTTC | CASSLTGQLNYGYTF
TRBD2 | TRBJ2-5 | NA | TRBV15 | TGTGCCACCGGAACTAGCGGGGGGGCCGAAGAGACCCAGTACTTC | CATGTSGGAEETQYF
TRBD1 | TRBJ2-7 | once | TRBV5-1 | TGCGCCAGCAGTTTGGCCCCTGGACAGGGGGTGGGCGAGCAGTACTTC | CASSLAPGQGVGEQYF
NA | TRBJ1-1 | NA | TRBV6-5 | TGTGCCAGCACCCTGGAGAGGAACACTGAAGCTTTCTTT | CASTLERNTEAFF
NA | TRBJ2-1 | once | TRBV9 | TGTGCCAGCAGCGTACGGGGGGACAAATACAATGAGCAGTTCTTC | CASSVRGDKYNEQFF
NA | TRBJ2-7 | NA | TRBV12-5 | TGTGCTAGTGGTCTTTACAGGGCCTCCTACGAGCAGTACTTC | CASGLYRASYEQYF
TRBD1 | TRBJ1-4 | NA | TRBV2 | TGTGCCAGCGCCCGACAGGGACCAACTAATGAAAAACTGTTTTTT | CASARQGPTNEKLFF
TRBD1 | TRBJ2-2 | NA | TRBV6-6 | TGTGCCAGTTACCCAGGGGGCTTGAACACCGGGGAGCTGTTTTTT | CASYPGGLNTGELFF
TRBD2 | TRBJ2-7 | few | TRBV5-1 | TGCGCCAGCAGCTTGGACGGGGGGGCCTACGAGCAGTACTTC | CASSLDGGAYEQYF
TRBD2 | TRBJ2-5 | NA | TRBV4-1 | TGCGCCAGCAGCCATCCCCTAGCGGGGGCAAAAGAGACCCAGTACTTC | CASSHPLAGAKETQYF
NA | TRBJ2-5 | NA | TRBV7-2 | TGTGCCAGCAGCCGGGTCTTAGGGAGTGGGACCCAGTACTTC | CASSRVLGSGTQYF
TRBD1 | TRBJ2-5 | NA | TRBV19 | TGTGCCAGTAGTATTACGATGACAGGGCAAGAGACCCAGTACTTC | CASSITMTGQETQYF